One sample yielded the 27 T cell receptor beta chains listed below, sequenced in a study of regulatory T cells in long-lasting Graves disease. Building of the TCR beta libraries involved iRepertoire HTBI primers and Arm-PCR of CDR3 regions. TCRdb used MiXCR to reprocess the multiplex PCR reads, holding one entry per CDR3 protein. The top ten hold roughly 17% of the sample, which has 440,000 or so distinct CDR3 sequences, approximately 15% seen once. Time point of the sample: newly diagnosed GD, antithyroid drugs for less than 3 months. The TCR library used RNA extracted from PBMCs. These data were likewise used in another study, on T cells in Graves' hyperthyroidism and ophthalmopathy.

The sequencing used peripheral blood mononuclear cells (PBMCs), collected at new diagnosis, from a patient treated with antithyroid drugs. These TCRs come from a woman in her twenties or thirties with Graves disease.

This clonotype was counted ten times or more. The chain links TRBV4-1 to TRBJ1-5; D remains unclear. This CDR3 comprises 16 residues. Germline CDR1 and CDR2: MGHRA and YSYEKL. The V and J ends lost 0 bases and 4 bases respectively, with 13 bases between them. The CDR3 is CASSQDQFRGNQPQHF. CDR3 coding DNA: TGCGCCAGCAGCCAAGATCAATTCCGGGGAAATCAGCCCCAGCATTTT.

This clonotype was observed a few times. V usage is TRBV20-1 and J usage is TRBJ1-2; TRBD1 matches 7 bases. J was trimmed by 3 bases and V by 0 bases; bases with no gene match: 7. Germline loops: CDR1 DFQATT, CDR2 SNEGSKA (reference sequence). The CDR3 totals 15 residues. The CDR3 bases are TGCAGTGCTAGAGAAAAACCAGGGGGACACTATGGCTACACCTTC. It is translated as CSAREKPGGHYGYTF.

The chain recombines TRBV2 with TRBJ1-6, with TRBD1 identical over 8 bases. Germline V gene data show CDR1 as SNHLY and CDR2 as FYNNEI. V shed 2 bases, J shed 9 bases, and the junction held 6 bases outside the gene matches. There are 15 residues in the CDR3. CDR3 region: CASSEIRTGTSPLHF. For the CDR3, the DNA is TGTGCCAGCAGTGAAATTCGGACAGGGACTTCACCCCTCCACTTT.

This clonotype was seen at least ten times. The chain joins TRBV12-3 or TRBV12-4 to TRBJ1-6; D is unclear. The ends were cut back, 6 bases at V and 11 bases at J, with 14 bases in the middle. The CDR3 sequence is 13 residues long. The CDR3 coding sequence is TGTGCCAGCAGCCCCACTGATGGGCCACCCCTCCACTTT. Translating it yields CASSPTDGPPLHF.

At least ten counts were recorded for this clonotype. This chain uses TRBV20-1 with TRBJ2-7; D might be TRBD1 (5 bases). Germline V gene sequence: CDR1 DFQATT, CDR2 SNEGSKA (reference sequence). The CDR3 totals 13 residues. V was cut by 0 bases and J by 3 bases, with 9 bases left in between. The CDR3 loop reads CSARDPDSYEQYF. In nucleotides, the CDR3 is TGCAGTGCTAGAGATCCCGACAGCTACGAGCAGTACTTC.

V usage is TRBV28 and J usage is TRBJ1-4; 8 bases line up with TRBD1. V was clipped by 5 bases and J by 8 bases; unmatched bases: 13. CDR3 length: 16 residues. Germline V CDR1 and CDR2: MDHEN, SYDVKM. The CDR3 loop is CASSTLDRGGREKLFF. The CDR3 coding sequence is TGTGCCAGCAGTACCCTCGACAGGGGCGGGCGGGAAAAACTGTTTTTT.

This clonotype was counted a few times. The chain recombines TRBV27 with TRBJ2-7; 9 nucleotides agree with TRBD1. Per germline, CDR1 MNHEY and CDR2 SMNVEV (reference sequence). This CDR3 is 14 amino acids long. Germline trimming cut 0 bases from V and 4 bases from J; bases unmatched to any gene: 1. The CDR3 DNA sequence: TGTGCCAGCAGTTTATCGACAGGGGGATACGAGCAGTACTTC. Amino acids: CASSLSTGGYEQYF.

This clonotype came up a few times. The chain links TRBV14 to TRBJ1-6, with D hard to call. V lost 3 bases and J 10 bases, leaving 19 bases between the germline ends. Germline V gene lookup returns CDR1 SGHDN and CDR2 FVKESK. The CDR3 runs 16 residues. The CDR3 spells CASSHRMKAAGSPLHF. In DNA form, the CDR3 reads TGTGCCAGCAGCCACCGGATGAAGGCCGCGGGGTCACCCCTCCACTTT.

The chain employs TRBV30 and TRBJ2-3, with D possibly matching TRBD1 (5 bases). Germline assignment: CDR1 GTSNPN and CDR2 SVGIG (reference sequence). V lost 4 bases, J lost 4 bases, and 12 bases lay in between. The CDR3 has 13 residues. The CDR3 is CAWIRVYPDTQYF. The CDR3 DNA reads TGTGCCTGGATCAGGGTGTACCCAGATACGCAGTATTTT. Full variable domain (rest looked up from reference TRBV30 and TRBJ2-3): SQTIHQWPATLVQPVGSPLSLECTVEGTSNPNLYWYRQAAGRGLQLLFYSVGIGQISSEVPQNLSASRPQDRQFILSSKKLLLSDSGFYLCAWIRVYPDTQYFGPGTRLTVL.

This clonotype was counted many times. The gene calls are TRBV5-1 and TRBJ2-7, with unresolved D. There are 18 residues in the CDR3. Germline V gene lookup returns CDR1 SGHRS and CDR2 YFSETQ. With 1 base removed from V and 2 bases from J, the gap between germline ends came to 22 bases. CDR3 amino acids: CASSLIGSGDSTPYEQYF. As DNA, the CDR3 is TGCGCCAGCAGCTTGATTGGATCCGGCGATTCGACCCCCTACGAGCAGTACTTC.

This clonotype was seen at least ten times. The chain uses TRBV29-1 and TRBJ1-1; D might be TRBD1 (6 bases). Trimming took off 4 bases at V and 4 bases at J, with 16 bases between the two ends. CDR1 SQVTM and CDR2 ANQGSEA come from the germline V gene. The CDR3 is 14 residues long. This CDR3 reads CSVGGDRSGTEAFF. The CDR3 coding sequence is TGCAGCGTTGGCGGCGACAGGTCGGGCACTGAAGCTTTCTTT.

This clonotype was counted many times. V usage is TRBV29-1 and J usage is TRBJ2-7; 8 nucleotides align to TRBD2. V lost 3 bases to trimming and J lost 0 bases; unmatched junction nucleotides: 13. The CDR3 covers 17 residues. Germline values: CDR1 SQVTM, CDR2 ANQGSEA. The chain's CDR3 is CSVEAPSGGDLSYEQYF. The DNA for the CDR3 is TGCAGCGTTGAGGCCCCCTCGGGGGGGGACCTCTCCTACGAGCAGTACTTC.

Many counts were recorded for this clonotype. The chain employs TRBV20-1 and TRBJ1-2; D unresolved. This CDR3 contains 13 residues. Trimming stripped 3 bases from V and 2 bases from J, with 10 bases between. Germline assignment: CDR1 DFQATT and CDR2 SNEGSKA (reference sequence). In nucleotides, the CDR3 is TGCAGTGCTAGTCGGGAAGTCAACTATGGCTACACCTTC. Amino acid sequence: CSASREVNYGYTF.

This clonotype came up many times. The genes are TRBV11-3 and TRBJ2-5, with TRBD1 as a possible D gene (5 bases). Per the germline V gene, CDR1 is SGHNT and CDR2 is YENEEA. The CDR3 loop spans 15 amino acids. V shed 1 base and J shed 5 bases, with 14 bases lying between them. As DNA, the CDR3 is TGTGCCAGCAGCTTAGGCTCTCTGAAGGGGGAGACCCAGTACTTC. Translation: CASSLGSLKGETQYF.

Many counts were recorded for this clonotype. The rearrangement links TRBV20-1 to TRBJ1-2, with D tentatively TRBD1 (6 bases). This CDR3 has 13 residues. Germline V CDR1 and CDR2: DFQATT, SNEGSKA (reference sequence). The germline V and J ends were trimmed by 5 bases and 2 bases, with 12 bases remaining between them. The CDR3 coding sequence is TGCAGTGCTCCGACAGGACCAAACTATGGCTACACCTTC. Residues: CSAPTGPNYGYTF.

This sequence joins TRBV5-5 and TRBJ2-7; 12 bases agree with TRBD2. Germline-derived CDR1 and CDR2 are SGHKS and YYEKEE (reference sequence). The CDR3 is 16 residues long. V trimming: 3 bases; J trimming: 4 bases; junction bases outside the gene matches: 8. The CDR3 sequence is CASSSGILAGGYEQYF. The CDR3 coding sequence is TGTGCCAGCAGCTCAGGAATTCTAGCGGGAGGGTACGAGCAGTACTTC.

The V and J genes are TRBV4-1 and TRBJ2-4; 7 bases fit TRBD2. CDR1 and CDR2 from the germline V gene are MGHRA and YSYEKL. The CDR3 covers 13 residues. V lost 4 bases to trimming and J lost 9 bases; unmatched junction nucleotides: 6. The DNA of the CDR3 is TGCGCCAGCAGCCGGTCCGGGGAGGGCATTCAGTACTTC. It specifies CASSRSGEGIQYF.

Concerning this clonotype: This likely stems from a read error, as it lies one base from a far larger clone. The chain is built from TRBV18 and TRBJ2-1; maybe TRBD1 (5 bases). Trimming stripped 5 bases from V and 10 bases from J, with 24 bases between. CDR1 is KGHSH and CDR2 is LQKENI in the germline V gene. The CDR3 extends over 16 amino acids. CDR3: CASSSSSGSLSYEQFF. In DNA, the CDR3 is TGTGCCAGCTCATCCTCGTCAGGGTCCCTCTCCTACGAGCAGTTCTTC.

The CDR3: CASSATTIAGNEQFF. In DNA form, the CDR3 reads TGCGCCAGCAGTGCCACCACCATTGCGGGCAATGAGCAGTTCTTC. The rearrangement links TRBV10-2 to TRBJ2-1; the D gene is possibly TRBD2 (5 bases). V lost 4 bases and J 6 bases, leaving 16 bases between the germline ends. Looked up from germline, CDR1 is WSHSY and CDR2 is SAAADI. The CDR3 contains 15 residues.

This clonotype turned up a few times. The chain uses TRBV6-1 and TRBJ1-6; D remains ambiguous. Germline lookup yields CDR1 MNHNS and CDR2 SASEGT. CDR3 length: 12 residues. The V end was cut by 11 bases, the J end by 9 bases, with 14 bases between. The CDR3 DNA sequence: TGTGCCTTGGACGCACCAGGTTCACCCCTCCACTTT. Translating gives CALDAPGSPLHF.

This clonotype was detected many times. V and J are TRBV27 and TRBJ2-3, with 9 bases matching TRBD2. CDR3 length: 17 residues. Germline CDR1 MNHEY, CDR2 SMNVEV (reference sequence). J lost 2 bases, V lost 4 bases, and 10 bases had no gene match. CDR3 sequence (DNA): TGTGCCAGCAGTTACTTAGCGGGAGCGGGGAACACAGATACGCAGTATTTT. Encoded protein: CASSYLAGAGNTDTQYF.

This clonotype was detected only once. This chain links TRBV30 with TRBJ2-1; maybe TRBD1 (8 bases). The V end lost 5 bases, the J end lost 7 bases, and 21 bases lay between the germline ends. Germline V gene data show CDR1 as GTSNPN and CDR2 as SVGIG (reference sequence). The CDR3 has 15 residues. CDR3 sequence reads: CAWDPTGAGGNEQFF. The CDR3 nucleotides are TGTGCCTGGGACCCGACAGGGGCCGGGGGGAATGAGCAGTTCTTC.

The CDR3 loop reads CASSTSPGQTYEQYF. DNA for the CDR3: TGTGCCAGCAGCACAAGCCCGGGACAGACCTACGAGCAGTACTTC. The chain joins TRBV27 to TRBJ2-7, with 7 nucleotides matching TRBD1. The CDR3 has 15 amino acids. V trimming: 6 bases; J trimming: 2 bases; junction bases outside the gene matches: 10. The V gene's germline CDR1 is MNHEY and CDR2 SMNVEV (reference sequence).

A few counts support this clonotype. The DNA for the CDR3 is TGCAGCGTTGAAGGCGGGAGCTCCTACAATGAGCAGTTCTTC. Translating it yields CSVEGGSSYNEQFF. The J gene is TRBJ2-1, the V gene TRBV29-1; 7 bases match TRBD2. V lost 1 base, J lost 0 bases, and 0 bases stayed unmatched. Germline CDR1 SQVTM, CDR2 ANQGSEA. The CDR3 contains 14 residues.

This clonotype was recorded many times. The chain links TRBV2 to TRBJ2-7; no clear D. The V end lost 0 bases, the J end lost 1 base, and 4 bases lay between the germline ends. CDR3 size: 13 residues. Germline assignment: CDR1 SNHLY and CDR2 FYNNEI. In DNA form, the CDR3 reads TGTGCCAGCAGTGAAGCTCAATCCTACGAGCAGTACTTC. This translates into CASSEAQSYEQYF.

This clonotype has at least ten counts. V and J are TRBV28 and TRBJ1-1; D unresolved. CDR1 and CDR2 (germline): MDHEN, SYDVKM. V was trimmed by 6 bases and J by 1 base, leaving 3 bases between them. This CDR3 spans 11 amino acids. The CDR3 DNA sequence: TGTGCCAGCAGAACGAACACTGAAGCTTTCTTT. Translating gives CASRTNTEAFF.

This clonotype was seen many times. The rearrangement links TRBV20-1 to TRBJ2-1; D is possibly TRBD2 (5 bases). There are 15 residues in the CDR3. V gave up 4 bases and J gave up 0 bases, with 13 bases separating them. The germline V gene has CDR1 DFQATT and CDR2 SNEGSKA (reference sequence). The CDR3 loop is CSATGGGGSYNEQFF. The CDR3, as DNA: TGCAGTGCTACCGGAGGAGGAGGCTCCTACAATGAGCAGTTCTTC.